What follows are 24 T cell receptor beta chains derived from one specimen sequenced in a study of HIV-infected patients and healthy controls. TCRdb fed the 5' RACE reads into MiXCR, producing one record per CDR3 protein. The sample has 15,000 to 20,000 distinct CDR3 sequences; around a fifth are singletons. Material for sequencing was CD8+ T cells from blood. The receptors stem from a human donor in good health.

V is TRBV4-1 and J is TRBJ2-1; TRBD2 matches 9 bases. V lost 3 bases and J lost 5; bases outside the gene matches: 8. There are 16 residues in the CDR3. Germline CDR1 MGHRA, CDR2 YSYEKL. The CDR3 DNA follows: TGCGCCAGCAGCCATAGCGGGAGCGCCATGAACAATGAGCAGTTCTTC. It is translated as CASSHSGSAMNNEQFF.

This clonotype appeared many times. The rearrangement joins TRBV7-9 to TRBJ2-5; D may correspond to TRBD1 or TRBD2 (6 bases each). Germline V gene data show CDR1 as SEHNR and CDR2 as FQNEAQ (reference sequence). The CDR3 is made up of 14 amino acids. Trimming took 3 bases from V and 1 from J, leaving 9 bases between them. This CDR3 is CASSLGGSQETQYF. CDR3 nucleotides: TGTGCCAGCAGCTTGGGGGGCTCCCAAGAGACCCAGTACTTC.

This chain joins TRBV4-3 and TRBJ2-7; D not resolved. Germline V CDR1 and CDR2: LGHNA, YSLEER. The CDR3 is 14 residues long. V was pared by 0 bases and J by 3 bases, with 9 bases between. DNA for the CDR3: TGCGCCAGCAGCCAAGATACAGAGGTCTACGAGCAGTACTTC. It yields the protein CASSQDTEVYEQYF.

CDR3 in amino acids: CAWSTGVGARGNIQYF. The CDR3 DNA reads TGTGCCTGGAGTACCGGGGTTGGAGCGAGGGGGAACATTCAGTACTTC. The chain combines TRBV30 with TRBJ2-4, with a weak D call TRBD1 (6 bases). This CDR3 has 16 residues. Trimming shortened V by 2 bases and J by 7 bases, and 21 bases separated the two germline ends. Per the germline V gene, CDR1 is GTSNPN and CDR2 is SVGIG (reference sequence).

At least ten counts were recorded for this clonotype. This rearrangement joins TRBV5-6 to TRBJ2-7; maybe TRBD1 (5 bases). Germline CDR1 reads SGHDT; CDR2 reads YYEEEE. V gave up 5 bases and J gave up 2 bases, with 17 bases separating them. The length of the CDR3 is 15 residues. In DNA form, the CDR3 reads TGTGCCAGCAGTCCTACTGGGGCGCGAACCTACGAGCAGTACTTC. This translates into CASSPTGARTYEQYF.

This clonotype has more than one count but fewer than ten. The V call is TRBV13, the J call TRBJ2-7; 7 nucleotides line up with TRBD2. V gave up 2 bases and J gave up 4 bases; unmatched junction bases: 11. From germline, CDR1 is PRHDT and CDR2 FYEKMQ (reference sequence). The CDR3 runs 16 residues. CDR3 sequence (DNA): TGTGCCAGCAGCTTAAATTCCGCCTCAGCGGGGTACGAGCAGTACTTC. Encoded protein: CASSLNSASAGYEQYF.

This clonotype has a handful of counts. This sequence joins TRBV7-8 and TRBJ2-3; 7 bases line up with TRBD2. Losses at the gene ends were 0 bases for V and 1 base for J; bases not matched to a gene: 4. The V gene's germline CDR1 is SGHVS and CDR2 FQNEAQ. The CDR3 is made up of 16 amino acids. This chain's CDR3 is CASSLARGSGTDTQYF. CDR3 DNA sequence: TGTGCCAGCAGCTTAGCGCGCGGGAGCGGCACAGATACGCAGTATTTT.

This clonotype is classed as medium-sized. J is TRBJ1-1 and V is TRBV28; D is possibly TRBD1 (5 bases). Per the germline V gene, CDR1 is MDHEN and CDR2 is SYDVKM. V lost 2 bases and J lost 4, with 8 bases in between. This CDR3 spans 13 amino acids. CDR3 sequence: CASSLGQGTEAFF. CDR3 DNA sequence: TGTGCCAGCAGTTTAGGGCAGGGCACTGAAGCTTTCTTT.

This clonotype was seen more than once but under ten times. The chain employs TRBV28 and TRBJ2-7; TRBD2 aligns across 8 bases. CDR1 and CDR2 from the germline V gene are MDHEN and SYDVKM. Losses at the gene ends were 6 bases for V and 2 bases for J; bases not matched to a gene: 9. The CDR3 covers 15 residues. For the CDR3, the DNA is TGTGCCAGCAGCGCAGCGGGAGTGCCGACCTACGAGCAGTACTTC. Protein sequence: CASSAAGVPTYEQYF.

V gene TRBV5-4 combines with J gene TRBJ2-7, with D possibly being TRBD1 (6 bases). CDR1 SGHNT and CDR2 YYREEE come from the germline V gene (reference sequence). V lost 2 bases and J lost 5, with 11 bases in between. This CDR3 is 13 amino acids long. The CDR3 coding sequence is TGTGCCAGCAGCTTAGGGGGTTTTAACGAGCAGTACTTC. Residues: CASSLGGFNEQYF.

V is TRBV12-3 or TRBV12-4 and J is TRBJ2-1; the match to TRBD2 covers 12 bases. This CDR3 is 16 amino acids long. With V trimmed by 7 bases and J by 5 bases, 9 bases remained unmatched. The CDR3 region has the DNA TGTGCCAGCATGCCAACTAGCGGGAGGAGCGACAATGAGCAGTTCTTC. This codes for CASMPTSGRSDNEQFF.

Many counts were recorded for this clonotype. The chain links TRBV5-6 to TRBJ2-5; TRBD2 agrees at 8 bases. Trimming cost V 5 bases and J 2 bases; bases outside gene matches: 8. This CDR3 has 15 residues. Germline CDR1 SGHDT, CDR2 YYEEEE. The DNA for the CDR3 is TGTGCCAGCAGGTCGGCGCGGGAGGCGCAAGAGACCCAGTACTTC. Translation gives CASRSAREAQETQYF. Looking up the rest from reference TRBV5-6 and TRBJ2-5 gives the full variable domain: DAGVTQSPTHLIKTRGQQVTLRCSPKSGHDTVSWYQQALGQGPQFIFQYYEEEERQRGNFPDRFSGHQFPNYSSELNVNALLLGDSALYLCASRSAREAQETQYFGPGTRLLVL.

This clonotype was seen only a few times. The rearrangement joins TRBV29-1 to TRBJ1-1; no firm D call. The germline CDR1 and CDR2 sequences are SQVTM and ANQGSEA. CDR3 length: 11 amino acids. Deletions cut 6 bases from V and 4 bases from J, with 9 bases between. The CDR3 region is CSVQLGTEAFF. The CDR3 DNA follows: TGCAGCGTGCAATTGGGCACTGAAGCTTTCTTT.

This clonotype came up a few times. The chain employs TRBV6-2 or TRBV6-3 and TRBJ2-2, with D hard to call. CDR1 is MNHEY and CDR2 is SVGEGT in the germline V gene. Trimming removed 5 bases at V and 10 bases at J, with 14 bases between. The CDR3 is 13 residues long. CDR3 DNA sequence: TGTGCCAGCAGTAGCGTAGGGCTGCAGGAGCTGTTTTTT. Its protein is CASSSVGLQELFF.

This clonotype came up a few times. The chain joins TRBV12-3 or TRBV12-4 to TRBJ1-1; 8 nucleotides match TRBD1. J lost 1 base, V lost 6 bases, and 4 bases had no gene match. The CDR3 consists of 14 residues. The CDR3 nucleotides are TGTGCCAGCAGGTTTCAGGGGGCGAACACTGAAGCTTTCTTT. Its protein product is CASRFQGANTEAFF.

This clonotype was seen only a few times. The chain joins TRBV7-9 to TRBJ1-4; D is possibly TRBD1 (5 bases). The CDR3 is 16 residues long. V was trimmed by 3 bases and J by 5 bases, leaving 16 bases between them. Germline values: CDR1 SEHNR, CDR2 FQNEAQ (reference sequence). CDR3 protein: CASSFGSGRWNEKLFF. Here the CDR3 DNA reads TGTGCCAGCAGCTTCGGGTCGGGACGGTGGAATGAAAAACTGTTTTTT.

The rearrangement uses TRBV10-3 and TRBJ2-2, with 7 bases identical to TRBD2. V trimming: 6 bases; J trimming: 1 base; junction bases outside the gene matches: 8. This CDR3 has 16 amino acids. Germline CDR1 ENHRY, CDR2 SYGVKD. CDR3 nucleotide sequence: TGTGCCATCAGCCTACGGGAGCGGGGGAACACCGGGGAGCTGTTTTTT. It specifies CAISLRERGNTGELFF.

J is TRBJ1-5 and V is TRBV2, with no clear D. V lost 4 bases to trimming and J lost 7 bases, with 17 bases between them. CDR3 length: 15 residues. CDR1 and CDR2 from the germline V gene are SNHLY and FYNNEI. CDR3 residues: CASSGLSQEGQPQHF. The DNA for the CDR3 is TGTGCCAGCAGTGGCCTCTCTCAGGAGGGCCAGCCCCAGCATTTT.

This clonotype was seen only a few times. The chain carries TRBV27 and TRBJ2-1; 7 nucleotides match TRBD1. Germline V gene data show CDR1 as MNHEY and CDR2 as SMNVEV (reference sequence). CDR3 length equals 13 residues. V gave up 2 bases and J gave up 6 bases; unmatched junction bases: 1. The CDR3 bases are TGTGCCAGCAGTTTAAAGGGGGCCAATGAGCAGTTCTTC. Translated: CASSLKGANEQFF.

In this sample, this clonotype turned up many times. The CDR3 DNA is TGTGCCAGCAGCCCAGGGACATCCATGGGACTAGCGGGGGGCAATGAGCAGTTCTTC. This translates into CASSPGTSMGLAGGNEQFF. The rearrangement links TRBV7-9 to TRBJ2-1; 15 bases match TRBD2. The CDR3 totals 19 residues. The germline CDR1 and CDR2 sequences are SEHNR and FQNEAQ (reference sequence). The V and J ends lost 5 bases and 6 bases, in that order; junction bases with no gene match: 14.

CDR3 DNA: TGTGCCTGGAGTCTAGGACGGAACTACGAGCAGTACTTC. Its translation is CAWSLGRNYEQYF. The chain has TRBV30 and TRBJ2-7; D is unclear. Deletions cut 2 bases from V and 3 bases from J, with 11 bases between. This CDR3 has 13 residues. The germline V gene has CDR1 GTSNPN and CDR2 SVGIG (reference sequence).

J is TRBJ2-7 and V is TRBV7-2; 7 nucleotides match TRBD2. J was trimmed by 3 bases and V by 3 bases; bases with no gene match: 5. The CDR3 is 14 amino acids. Germline lookup yields CDR1 SGHTA and CDR2 FQGNSA. The CDR3: CASSFGLGVYEQYF. The CDR3, as DNA: TGTGCCAGCAGCTTTGGACTAGGGGTCTACGAGCAGTACTTC.

This clonotype was counted at least ten times. This sequence joins TRBV14 and TRBJ2-7, with unresolved D. CDR1 and CDR2 (germline): SGHDN, FVKESK. This CDR3 contains 14 residues. V lost 3 bases and J lost 2, with 11 bases in between. The CDR3 protein is CASSHGSGPYEQYF. The DNA of the CDR3 is TGTGCCAGCAGCCACGGATCCGGCCCCTACGAGCAGTACTTC.

The J gene is TRBJ2-7, the V gene TRBV29-1, with 7 bases lining up with TRBD2. With 4 bases clipped from V and 0 bases from J, the junction kept 3 bases outside the gene matches. The CDR3 has 13 residues. CDR1 and CDR2 from the germline V gene are SQVTM and ANQGSEA. In nucleotides, the CDR3 is TGCAGCGTTGTGGGGGACTACTCCTACGAGCAGTACTTC. It encodes CSVVGDYSYEQYF.